Below, 10 T cell receptor beta chains from the same sample are listed, as sequenced in a study of CD8+ T cells in alopecia areata. cDNA reverse transcribed from extracted RNA served as the sequencing template. Assay: immunoSEQ multiplex PCR; the TCRdb copy retains only in-frame clones and omits some. The sample holds a few hundred thousand clones, roughly two fifths seen once. Treatment given: oral pan-JAK inhibitor, 5-10 mg twice daily. The sample in question was CD4+ T cells sorted from blood, obtained at approximately week 34, from a patient treated with tofacitinib. The receptors were sampled from a human donor with alopecia areata.

This clone was seen only a few times. V gene TRBV5-6 combines with J gene TRBJ1-5; D gene ambiguous. CDR1 and CDR2 from the germline V gene are SGHDT and YYEEEE. V was pared by 3 bases and J by 0 bases, with 7 bases between. The CDR3 has 14 residues. CDR3 region: CASSSGYSNQPQHF. The CDR3 DNA reads TGTGCCAGCAGCTCGGGGTATAGCAATCAGCCCCAGCATTTT.

The chain couples TRBV6-5 to TRBJ2-1; D gene uncertain. The CDR3 contains 14 residues. V lost 1 base, J lost 1 base, and 5 bases lay in between. Germline V lookup: CDR1 MNHEY, CDR2 SVGAGI. The CDR3 sequence: CASSYFGSYNEQFF. Here the CDR3 DNA reads TGTGCCAGCAGTTACTTTGGGTCCTACAATGAGCAGTTCTTC.

The V call is TRBV15, the J call TRBJ2-7; D is unresolved. The CDR3 has 16 amino acids. Germline loops: CDR1 LNHNV, CDR2 YYDKDF (reference sequence). V was cut by 0 bases and J by 0 bases, with 12 bases left in between. CDR3 sequence: CATSRDPHRRSYEQYF. The CDR3 region has the DNA TGTGCCACCAGCAGAGATCCCCACCGCCGCTCCTACGAGCAGTACTTC.

The V gene is TRBV19, the J gene TRBJ2-1, with TRBD2 matching over 10 bases. V shed 8 bases and J 2 bases; nucleotides not matched to a gene: 3. CDR3 length equals 14 residues. CDR1 is LNHDA and CDR2 is SQIVND in the germline V gene (reference sequence). The chain's CDR3 is CASQRGGAYNEQFF. For the CDR3, the DNA is TGTGCCAGTCAGCGGGGGGGAGCCTACAATGAGCAGTTCTTC.

V gene TRBV27 combines with J gene TRBJ2-3; 8 bases agree with TRBD2. Germline CDR1 and CDR2: MNHEY and SMNVEV (reference sequence). CDR3 length equals 15 residues. Trimming removed 4 bases from V and 0 bases from J; junction bases left unmatched: 3. This CDR3 reads CASSWAGGSTDTQYF. The CDR3 DNA sequence: TGTGCCAGCAGTTGGGCGGGGGGAAGCACAGATACGCAGTATTTT.

The J gene is TRBJ2-1, the V gene TRBV2, with 10 nucleotides matching TRBD2. Losses at the gene ends were 3 bases for V and 7 bases for J; bases not matched to a gene: 9. CDR1 and CDR2 (germline): SNHLY, FYNNEI. The CDR3 has 16 residues. This CDR3 reads CASSESYTSGANEQFF. The CDR3 bases are TGTGCCAGCAGTGAGTCGTACACTAGCGGGGCTAATGAGCAGTTCTTC.

V usage is TRBV7-8 and J usage is TRBJ1-5; D ambiguous. With 1 base removed from V and 9 bases from J, the gap between germline ends came to 13 bases. The CDR3 has 14 residues. Germline CDR1 and CDR2: SGHVS and FQNEAQ. CDR3 in DNA: TGTGCCAGCAGCTTAGGTGTCCTAGCCGGGCCCCAGCATTTT. Translated, it gives CASSLGVLAGPQHF.

The chain joins TRBV12-5 to TRBJ2-4; the D gene is possibly TRBD2 (6 bases). V dropped 2 bases and J dropped 7 bases, with 12 bases sitting between them. The CDR3 sequence is 14 residues long. Germline assignment: CDR1 LGHNT and CDR2 FRNRAP. CDR3 amino acids: CASGLTGAFNIQYF. The CDR3, as DNA: TGTGCTAGTGGTTTGACGGGAGCCTTTAACATTCAGTACTTC.

This clone was recorded a few times. This sequence joins TRBV5-6 and TRBJ1-2; no reliable D call. The length of the CDR3 is 14 residues. V was shortened by 2 bases and J by 8 bases, with 16 bases between the two germline ends. Germline V gene data show CDR1 as SGHDT and CDR2 as YYEEEE. CDR3 nucleotide sequence: TGTGCCAGCAGCTTCGAGAAAGGGAGGAGAGGCTACACCTTC. Translation: CASSFEKGRRGYTF.

In its sample, this clone was seen a few times. The chain links TRBV5-4 to TRBJ2-7; 14 bases are shared with TRBD2. V trimming: 5 bases; J trimming: 8 bases; junction bases outside the gene matches: 6. This CDR3 comprises 14 residues. From germline, CDR1 is SGHNT and CDR2 YYREEE (reference sequence). The CDR3, as DNA: TGTGCCAGCAGAAGGGGACTAGCGGGGGAAAAGCAGTACTTC. It yields the protein CASRRGLAGEKQYF. The complete variable domain, with remaining parts taken from reference TRBV5-4 and TRBJ2-7, reads ETGVTQSPTHLIKTRGQQVTLRCSSQSGHNTVSWYQQALGQGPQFIFQYYREEENGRGNFPPRFSGLQFPNYSSELNVNALELDDSALYLCASRRGLAGEKQYFGPGTRLTVT.